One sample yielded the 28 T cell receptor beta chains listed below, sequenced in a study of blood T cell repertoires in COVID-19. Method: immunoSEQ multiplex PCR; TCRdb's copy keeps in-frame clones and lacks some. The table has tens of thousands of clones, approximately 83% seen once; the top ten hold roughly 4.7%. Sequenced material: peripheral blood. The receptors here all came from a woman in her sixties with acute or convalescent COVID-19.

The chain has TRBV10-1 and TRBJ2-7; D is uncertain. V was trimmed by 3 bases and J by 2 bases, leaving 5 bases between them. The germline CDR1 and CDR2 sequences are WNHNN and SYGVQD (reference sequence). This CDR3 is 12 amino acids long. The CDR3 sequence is CASSETAYEQYF. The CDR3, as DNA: TGCGCCAGCAGTGAAACAGCCTACGAGCAGTACTTC.

CDR3 residues: CATSDYYRATYNEQFF. CDR3 nucleotides: TGTGCCACCAGTGATTACTACAGGGCAACCTACAATGAGCAGTTCTTC. This chain links TRBV24-1 with TRBJ2-1, with a tentative D call TRBD1 (6 bases). V lost 2 bases and J lost 2, with 12 bases in between. Per the germline V gene, CDR1 is KGHDR and CDR2 is SFDVKD. CDR3 length: 16 amino acids.

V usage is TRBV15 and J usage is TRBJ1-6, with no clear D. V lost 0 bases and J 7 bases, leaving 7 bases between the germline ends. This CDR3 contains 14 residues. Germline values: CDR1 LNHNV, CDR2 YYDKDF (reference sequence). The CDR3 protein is CATSRERENSPLHF. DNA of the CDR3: TGTGCCACCAGCAGAGAACGGGAGAATTCACCCCTCCACTTT.

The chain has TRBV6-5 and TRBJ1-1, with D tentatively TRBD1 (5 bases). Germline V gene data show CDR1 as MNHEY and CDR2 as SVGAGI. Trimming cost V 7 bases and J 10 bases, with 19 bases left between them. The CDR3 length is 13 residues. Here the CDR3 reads CASNLSQGTGAFF. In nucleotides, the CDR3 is TGTGCCAGCAATCTCTCCCAGGGTACGGGAGCTTTCTTT.

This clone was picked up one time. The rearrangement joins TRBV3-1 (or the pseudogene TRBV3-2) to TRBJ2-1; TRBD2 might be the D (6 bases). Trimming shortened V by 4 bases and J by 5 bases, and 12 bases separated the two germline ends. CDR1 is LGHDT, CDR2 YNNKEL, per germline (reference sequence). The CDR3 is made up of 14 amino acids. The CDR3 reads CASSRDSQNNEQFF. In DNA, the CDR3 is TGTGCCAGCAGCCGGGACTCCCAAAACAATGAGCAGTTCTTC.

The CDR3 DNA sequence: TGTGCCAGTCGTCCGCGCGGGGGGGCCTTCGGGGAGCTGTTTTTT. Its translation: CASRPRGGAFGELFF. The rearrangement joins TRBV19 to TRBJ2-2, with 9 bases fitting TRBD2. With 8 bases clipped from V and 7 bases from J, the junction kept 11 bases outside the gene matches. This CDR3 spans 15 amino acids. CDR1 and CDR2 from the germline V gene are LNHDA and SQIVND (reference sequence).

The CDR3 sequence: CASSGVGGQPQHF. CDR3 DNA sequence: TGCGCCAGCAGTGGAGTGGGGGGTCAGCCCCAGCATTTT. The chain employs TRBV10-2 and TRBJ1-5, with D perhaps matching TRBD1 (5 bases). Between the trimmed V and J ends, which lost 4 bases and 6 bases, there was a span of 10 bases. This CDR3 has 13 residues. Germline CDR1 WSHSY, CDR2 SAAADI.

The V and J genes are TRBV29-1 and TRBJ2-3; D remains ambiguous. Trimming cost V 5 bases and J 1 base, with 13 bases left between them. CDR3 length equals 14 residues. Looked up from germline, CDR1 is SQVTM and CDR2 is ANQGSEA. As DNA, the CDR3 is TGCAGCGTTCCCGTTGTGGGCCGCACAGATACGCAGTATTTT. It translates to CSVPVVGRTDTQYF.

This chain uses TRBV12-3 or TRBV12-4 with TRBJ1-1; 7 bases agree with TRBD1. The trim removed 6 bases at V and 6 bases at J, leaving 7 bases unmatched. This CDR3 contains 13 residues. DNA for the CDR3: TGTGCCAGCAGGTTACAGGGGTACCCTGAAGCTTTCTTT. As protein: CASRLQGYPEAFF.

The chain's CDR3 is CASSGFGGAGETQYF. In nucleotides, the CDR3 is TGTGCCAGCAGCGGATTCGGGGGGGCCGGAGAGACCCAGTACTTC. The rearrangement links TRBV9 to TRBJ2-5; 8 nucleotides agree with TRBD2. Germline-derived CDR1 and CDR2 are SGDLS and YYNGEE. The CDR3 totals 15 residues. V shed 3 bases and J 4 bases; nucleotides not matched to a gene: 8.

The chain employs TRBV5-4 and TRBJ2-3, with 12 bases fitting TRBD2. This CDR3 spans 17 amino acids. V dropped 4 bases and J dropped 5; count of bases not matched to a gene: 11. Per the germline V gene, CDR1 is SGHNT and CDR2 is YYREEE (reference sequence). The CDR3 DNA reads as TGTGCCAGCAGCCTGGAGTCTAGCGGGGGGGTGAGAGATACGCAGTATTTT. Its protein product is CASSLESSGGVRDTQYF.

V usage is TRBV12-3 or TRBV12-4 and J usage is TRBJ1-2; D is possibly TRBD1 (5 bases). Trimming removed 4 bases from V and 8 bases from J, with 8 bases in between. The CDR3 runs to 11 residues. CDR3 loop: CASSSRGGYTF. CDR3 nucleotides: TGTGCCAGCAGTTCCCGGGGGGGCTACACCTTC.

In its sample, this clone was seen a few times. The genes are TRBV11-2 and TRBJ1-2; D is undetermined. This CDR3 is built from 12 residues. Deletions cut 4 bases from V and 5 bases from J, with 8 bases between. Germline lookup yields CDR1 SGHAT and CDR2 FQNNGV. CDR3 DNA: TGTGCCAGCAGCTCCATCAGATATGGCTACACCTTC. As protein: CASSSIRYGYTF.

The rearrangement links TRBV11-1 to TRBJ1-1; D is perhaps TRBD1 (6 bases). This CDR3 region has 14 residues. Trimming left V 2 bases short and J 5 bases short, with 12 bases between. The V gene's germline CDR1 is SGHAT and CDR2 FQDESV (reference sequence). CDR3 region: CASSLTRGRTEAFF. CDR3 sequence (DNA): TGTGCCAGCAGCTTAACCAGGGGACGGACTGAAGCTTTCTTT.

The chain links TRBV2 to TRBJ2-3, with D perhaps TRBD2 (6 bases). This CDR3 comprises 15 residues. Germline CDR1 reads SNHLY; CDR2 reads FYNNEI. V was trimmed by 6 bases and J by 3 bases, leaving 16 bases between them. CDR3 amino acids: CASSPLSGGTDTQYF. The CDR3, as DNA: TGTGCCAGCAGCCCCTTGTCCGGGGGTACAGATACGCAGTATTTT.

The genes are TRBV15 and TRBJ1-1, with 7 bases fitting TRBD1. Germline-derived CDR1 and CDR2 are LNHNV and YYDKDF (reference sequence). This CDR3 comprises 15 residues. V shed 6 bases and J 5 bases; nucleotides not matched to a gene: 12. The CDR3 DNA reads TGTGCCACCAGTTTAGGGGGCGGACGAAGGACTGAAGCTTTCTTT. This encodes CATSLGGGRRTEAFF.

The CDR3 region is CASSPLGVGNTIYF. The CDR3 DNA reads TGTGCCAGCAGTCCCCTAGGGGTCGGAAACACCATATATTTT. This sequence joins TRBV28 and TRBJ1-3, with D possibly TRBD1 on 5 matching bases. The germline V gene has CDR1 MDHEN and CDR2 SYDVKM. The CDR3 is 14 amino acids. Trimming shortened V by 5 bases and J by 4 bases, and 12 bases separated the two germline ends.

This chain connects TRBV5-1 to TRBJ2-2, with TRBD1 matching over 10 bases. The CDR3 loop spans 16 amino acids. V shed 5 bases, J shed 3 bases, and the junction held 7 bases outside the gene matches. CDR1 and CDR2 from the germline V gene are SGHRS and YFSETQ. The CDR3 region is CASSSLGTGDTGELFF. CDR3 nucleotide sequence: TGCGCCAGCAGTTCCTTAGGGACAGGGGACACCGGGGAGCTGTTTTTT.

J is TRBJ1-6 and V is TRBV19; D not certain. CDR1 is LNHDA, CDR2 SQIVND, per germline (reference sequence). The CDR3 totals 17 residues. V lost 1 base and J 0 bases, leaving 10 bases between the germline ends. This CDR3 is CASSIGTASSYNSPLHF. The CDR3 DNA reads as TGTGCCAGTAGTATAGGTACAGCAAGCTCCTATAATTCACCCCTCCACTTT.

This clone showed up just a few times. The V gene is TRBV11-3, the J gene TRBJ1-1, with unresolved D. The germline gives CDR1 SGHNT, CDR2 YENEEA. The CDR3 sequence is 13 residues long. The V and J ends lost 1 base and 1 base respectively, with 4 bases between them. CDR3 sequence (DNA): TGTGCCAGCAGCTTAGGGCCGAACACTGAAGCTTTCTTT. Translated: CASSLGPNTEAFF.

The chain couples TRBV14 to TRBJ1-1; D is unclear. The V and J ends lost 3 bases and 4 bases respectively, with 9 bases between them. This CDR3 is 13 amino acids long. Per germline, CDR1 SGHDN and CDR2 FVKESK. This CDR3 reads CASSQASGTEAFF. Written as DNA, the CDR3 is TGTGCCAGCAGCCAGGCCTCAGGCACTGAAGCTTTCTTT.

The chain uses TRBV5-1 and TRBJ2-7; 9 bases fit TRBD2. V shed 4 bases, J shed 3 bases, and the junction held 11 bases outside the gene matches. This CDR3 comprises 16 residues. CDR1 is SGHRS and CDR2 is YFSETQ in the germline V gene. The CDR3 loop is CASSIRPSGALYEQYF. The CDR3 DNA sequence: TGCGCCAGCAGCATCCGGCCTAGCGGGGCCCTCTACGAGCAGTACTTC.

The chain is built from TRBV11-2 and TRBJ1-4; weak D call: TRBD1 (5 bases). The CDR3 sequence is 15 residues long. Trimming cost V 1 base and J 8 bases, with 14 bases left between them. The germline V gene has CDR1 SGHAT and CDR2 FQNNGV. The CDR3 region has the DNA TGTGCCAGCAGCTTAGGGGCAGGGATGGGAGAAAAACTGTTTTTT. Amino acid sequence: CASSLGAGMGEKLFF.

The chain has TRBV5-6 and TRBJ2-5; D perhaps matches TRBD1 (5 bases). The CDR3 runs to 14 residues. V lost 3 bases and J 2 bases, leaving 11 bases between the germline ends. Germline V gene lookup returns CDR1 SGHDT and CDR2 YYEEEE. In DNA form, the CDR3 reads TGTGCCAGCAGCTCAGCAGGGTTGCAAGAGACCCAGTACTTC. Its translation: CASSSAGLQETQYF.

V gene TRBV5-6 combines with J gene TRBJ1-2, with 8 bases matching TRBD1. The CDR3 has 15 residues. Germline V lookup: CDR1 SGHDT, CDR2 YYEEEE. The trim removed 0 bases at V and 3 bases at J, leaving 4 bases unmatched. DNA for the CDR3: TGTGCCAGCAGCTTGGCCGCGGACAGGGACTATGGCTACACCTTC. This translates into CASSLAADRDYGYTF.

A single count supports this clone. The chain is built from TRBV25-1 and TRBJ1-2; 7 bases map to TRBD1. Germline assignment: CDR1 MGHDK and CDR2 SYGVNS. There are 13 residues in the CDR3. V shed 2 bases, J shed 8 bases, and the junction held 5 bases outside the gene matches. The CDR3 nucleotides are TGTGCCAGCAGTGAAGCAGGGGGTGGAGGCTACACCTTC. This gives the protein CASSEAGGGGYTF.

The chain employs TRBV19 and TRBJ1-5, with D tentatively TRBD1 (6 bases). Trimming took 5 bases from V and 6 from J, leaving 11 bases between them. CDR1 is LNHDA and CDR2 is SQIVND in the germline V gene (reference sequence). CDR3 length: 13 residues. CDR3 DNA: TGTGCCAGTAGTCTGCAGGGGACTCAGCCCCAGCATTTT. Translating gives CASSLQGTQPQHF. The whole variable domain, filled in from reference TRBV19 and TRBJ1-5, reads DGGITQSPKYLFRKEGQNVTLSCEQNLNHDAMYWYRQDPGQGLRLIYYSQIVNDFQKGDIAEGYSVSREKKESFPLTVTSAQKNPTAFYLCASSLQGTQPQHFGDGTRLSIL.

This CDR3 is CASRGSGGVGKTQYF. The CDR3, as DNA: TGTGCCAGCAGGGGGAGCGGGGGGGTCGGAAAGACCCAGTACTTC. The chain carries TRBV11-2 and TRBJ2-5, with 10 bases aligning to TRBD2. Per the germline V gene, CDR1 is SGHAT and CDR2 is FQNNGV. This CDR3 is 15 amino acids long. Trimming cost V 6 bases and J 6 bases; bases outside gene matches: 10.